One sample yielded the 15 T cell receptor beta chains listed below, sequenced in a study of blood T cells in healthy people across ages. A second PCR, run for roughly 7 to 12 cycles, used a sample-barcoded 5' primer plus a J-beta primer mix. TCRdb called the 5' RACE reads again in MiXCR, with one record for every CDR3 protein. This sample has around 1,800,000 distinct CDR3 sequences, with approximately 39% found just once. The sequencing sample was made of blood. These receptors originate from a human donor in good health.

The chain is built from TRBV20-1 and TRBJ1-6; D is uncertain. With 6 bases removed from V and 7 bases from J, the gap between germline ends came to 34 bases. CDR1 DFQATT and CDR2 SNEGSKA come from the germline V gene (reference sequence). This CDR3 region has 20 residues. The CDR3, as DNA: TGCAGTGCCCGTCTGCCCCGGGCCCCGACCCAATCTGAGGGCAATTCACCCCTCCACTTT. The encoded protein is CSARLPRAPTQSEGNSPLHF.

The rearrangement links TRBV29-1 to TRBJ2-1, with D hard to call. Trimming removed 3 bases from V and 2 bases from J, with 11 bases in between. This CDR3 region has 14 residues. Germline V CDR1 and CDR2: SQVTM, ANQGSEA. The CDR3 bases are TGCAGCGTTGATTACCCACAGACCTACAATGAGCAGTTCTTC. Encoded protein: CSVDYPQTYNEQFF.

The sample holds a few counts of this clonotype. CDR3 sequence: CASSQELTDLVSPTF. Here the CDR3 DNA reads TGCGCCAGCAGCCAAGAATTAACGGACCTCGTCTCTCCCACCTTC. The chain uses TRBV4-3 and TRBJ1-2; D not certain. The V end lost 0 bases, the J end lost 13 bases, and 21 bases lay between the germline ends. Germline V gives CDR1 LGHNA, CDR2 YSLEER. The CDR3 consists of 15 residues.

This clonotype was observed a few times. The V gene is TRBV3-1, the J gene TRBJ2-7; D is perhaps TRBD2 (6 bases). CDR1 is LGHDT and CDR2 is YNNKEL in the germline V gene (reference sequence). The CDR3 is 14 amino acids. Trimming removed 1 base at V and 3 bases at J, with 10 bases between. CDR3 in amino acids: CASSQAGLDYEQYF. The CDR3 DNA follows: TGTGCCAGCAGCCAAGCGGGACTCGACTACGAGCAGTACTTC.

V and J are TRBV5-1 and TRBJ2-5, with 7 bases fitting TRBD1. Germline V gives CDR1 SGHRS, CDR2 YFSETQ. The V segment lost 2 bases and the J segment 2 bases; nucleotides outside the gene matches: 3. The CDR3 extends over 14 amino acids. As DNA, the CDR3 is TGCGCCAGCAGCTTTACAGGGGCACAAGAGACCCAGTACTTC. Its protein is CASSFTGAQETQYF.

This clonotype turned up a few times. The genes are TRBV5-1 and TRBJ2-1; D may be TRBD1 (5 bases). CDR3 size: 14 residues. From germline, CDR1 is SGHRS and CDR2 YFSETQ. Trimming stripped 5 bases from V and 0 bases from J, with 9 bases between. The CDR3 DNA follows: TGCGCCAGCAGGGTGGGGCACTCCTACAATGAGCAGTTCTTC. It is translated as CASRVGHSYNEQFF.

CDR3 in DNA: TGCGCCAGCAGCCCGGAGGGAGGGCAACCCAATGAAAAACTGTTTTTT. Encoded protein: CASSPEGGQPNEKLFF. The genes are TRBV5-1 and TRBJ1-4; D is ambiguous. V gave up 4 bases and J gave up 5 bases, with 18 bases separating them. The CDR3 runs to 16 residues. Germline V gene lookup returns CDR1 SGHRS and CDR2 YFSETQ.

This chain joins TRBV2 and TRBJ1-1; no definite D call. V was trimmed by 10 bases and J by 3 bases, leaving 15 bases between them. The CDR3 consists of 13 residues. CDR1 is SNHLY and CDR2 is FYNNEI in the germline V gene. CDR3 protein: CATRAWTDTEAFF. CDR3 sequence (DNA): TGTGCCACCCGGGCCTGGACGGACACTGAAGCTTTCTTT.

This clonotype came up a few times. This chain connects TRBV7-9 to TRBJ1-1, with D hard to call. Germline CDR1 reads SEHNR; CDR2 reads FQNEAQ (reference sequence). Trimming removed 8 bases from V and 0 bases from J, with 7 bases in between. The CDR3 runs 12 residues. This CDR3 reads CASGSLNTEAFF. The CDR3 DNA is TGTGCCAGCGGTTCGCTGAACACTGAAGCTTTCTTT.

This clonotype appeared a few times. The chain links TRBV5-1 to TRBJ1-2; D call uncertain. V was pared by 6 bases and J by 7 bases, with 10 bases between. The CDR3 runs 11 residues. Germline CDR1 reads SGHRS; CDR2 reads YFSETQ. The CDR3 sequence: CASTDPAGYTF. The CDR3 coding sequence is TGCGCCAGCACGGACCCTGCTGGCTACACCTTC.

About this clonotype: A much larger clone is a single base away; this may be a read error. The chain couples TRBV20-1 to TRBJ2-7; D gene uncertain. CDR1 is DFQATT and CDR2 is SNEGSKA in the germline V gene (reference sequence). The germline V and J ends were trimmed by 2 bases and 4 bases, with 3 bases remaining between them. The CDR3 spans 10 residues. DNA of the CDR3: TGCAGTGCTAGAAAATACGAGCAGTACTTC. It is translated as CSARKYEQYF.

Points on this clonotype: Germline and junction disagree at one end, which may indicate a read error. The chain couples TRBV9 to TRBJ2-1; 8 bases align to TRBD2. The CDR3 length is 14 residues. Germline assignment: CDR1 SGDLS and CDR2 YYNGEE. CDR3 loop: CANSVEASGLEQFF. The CDR3 coding sequence is TGTGCCAACAGCGTAGAAGCTAGCGGGTTGGAGCAGTTCTTC.

As concerns this clonotype: One base away lies a much larger clone, so this may be a sequencing read error. Here the CDR3 DNA reads TGCAGCGTCGGGGGAGCAGATCGGAATGAAAAACGGTTTTTT. The encoded protein is CSVGGADRNEKRFF. This chain joins TRBV29-1 and TRBJ1-4; a weak D match, TRBD1 (5 bases). The germline gives CDR1 SQVTM, CDR2 ANQGSEA. The length of the CDR3 is 14 residues. Variable domain in full (rest from reference TRBV29-1 and TRBJ1-4): SAVISQKPSRDICQRGTSLTIQCQVDSQVTMMFWYRQQPGQSLTLIATANQGSEATYESGFVIDKFPISRPNLTFSTLTVSNMSPEDSSIYLCSVGGADRNEKRFFGSGTQLSVL.

This clonotype was detected a few times. The V gene is TRBV3-1, the J gene TRBJ2-7; D ambiguous. CDR3 length: 16 amino acids. V was pared by 0 bases and J by 2 bases, with 14 bases between. Germline lookup yields CDR1 LGHDT and CDR2 YNNKEL (reference sequence). The CDR3: CASSQDLRIDPYEQYF. The CDR3 DNA reads as TGTGCCAGCAGCCAAGACCTGCGGATCGACCCCTACGAGCAGTACTTC.

This chain uses TRBV9 with TRBJ2-4; 10 nucleotides line up with TRBD2. The CDR3 is made up of 15 amino acids. Per the germline V gene, CDR1 is SGDLS and CDR2 is YYNGEE. Germline trimming cut 4 bases from V and 13 bases from J; bases unmatched to any gene: 14. As DNA, the CDR3 is TGTGCCAGCAGCCCGGGGACTAGCGTGAACCTGGAGCAGTACTTC. This gives the protein CASSPGTSVNLEQYF.